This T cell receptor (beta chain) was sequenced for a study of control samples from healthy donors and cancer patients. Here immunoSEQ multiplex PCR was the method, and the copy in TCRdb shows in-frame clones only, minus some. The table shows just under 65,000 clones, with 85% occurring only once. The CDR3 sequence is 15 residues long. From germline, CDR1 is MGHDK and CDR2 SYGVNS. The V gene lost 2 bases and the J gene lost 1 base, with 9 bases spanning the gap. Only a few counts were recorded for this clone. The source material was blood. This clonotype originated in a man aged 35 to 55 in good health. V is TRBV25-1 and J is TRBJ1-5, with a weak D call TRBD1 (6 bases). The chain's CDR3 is CASSERGSSNQPQHF. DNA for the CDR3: TGTGCCAGCAGTGAAAGGGGGTCAAGCAATCAGCCCCAGCATTTT.